The 11 T cell receptor beta chains presented below share a single source sample, sequenced in a study of shared clonotypes between healthy human individuals. The protocol was immunoSEQ multiplex PCR, while the TCRdb copy is restricted to in-frame clones and leaves out a portion. There are over a million clones in the sample; approximately 96% occur only once, and approximately 1.1% lies in the top ten. Source material: naive CD4+ T cells sorted from blood. Subset defined: CD45RA+ positively selected. These receptors all stem from a man aged 30 to 45 in good health.

For the CDR3, the DNA is TGTGCCAGCAGCTACGAACCGGGGACTCCAAGCTCCTACGAGCAGTACTTC. Amino acid sequence: CASSYEPGTPSSYEQYF. V gene TRBV7-8 combines with J gene TRBJ2-7; weak D call: TRBD2 (6 bases). The ends were cut back, 4 bases at V and 0 bases at J, with 19 bases in the middle. The CDR3 has 17 amino acids. Germline V gene data show CDR1 as SGHVS and CDR2 as FQNEAQ.

The rearrangement joins TRBV5-1 to TRBJ1-3; the D gene is possibly TRBD1 (5 bases). Trimming stripped 4 bases from V and 9 bases from J, with 20 bases between. CDR3 size: 15 residues. Germline V gene data show CDR1 as SGHRS and CDR2 as YFSETQ. In DNA form, the CDR3 reads TGCGCCAGCAGCCGCCCCACGGGGGGTAAGAGCACCATATATTTT. It is translated as CASSRPTGGKSTIYF. Looking up the rest from reference TRBV5-1 and TRBJ1-3 gives the full variable domain: KAGVTQTPRYLIKTRGQQVTLSCSPISGHRSVSWYQQTPGQGLQFLFEYFSETQRNKGNFPGRFSGRQFSNSRSEMNVSTLELGDSALYLCASSRPTGGKSTIYFGEGSWLTVV.

The chain uses TRBV7-6 and TRBJ2-3, with 12 bases that match TRBD2. Germline CDR1 and CDR2: SGHVS and FNYEAQ. The CDR3 runs 16 residues. Losses at the gene ends were 5 bases for V and 4 bases for J; bases not matched to a gene: 7. In nucleotides, the CDR3 is TGTGCCAGCAGCCATCTACTAGCGGGAGGATCAGATACGCAGTATTTT. It yields the protein CASSHLLAGGSDTQYF. Variable domain in full (rest from reference TRBV7-6 and TRBJ2-3): GAGVSQSPRYKVTKRGQDVALRCDPISGHVSLYWYRQALGQGPEFLTYFNYEAQQDKSGLPNDRFSAERPEGSISTLTIQRTEQRDSAMYRCASSHLLAGGSDTQYFGPGTRLTVL.

CDR3 nucleotides: TGTGCCACCAGCACCCGTTGGGGGGGGAGCTCCTACAATGAGCAGTTCTTC. It is translated as CATSTRWGGSSYNEQFF. The V call is TRBV15, the J call TRBJ2-1; TRBD2 matches 7 bases. Germline assignment: CDR1 LNHNV and CDR2 YYDKDF (reference sequence). With V trimmed by 4 bases and J by 0 bases, 9 bases remained unmatched. This CDR3 contains 17 residues.

The chain has TRBV7-8 and TRBJ1-4; D gene uncertain. V was cut by 1 base and J by 8 bases, with 14 bases left in between. The CDR3 is 15 amino acids. Per the germline V gene, CDR1 is SGHVS and CDR2 is FQNEAQ. CDR3 protein: CASSLDGHPSEKLFF. CDR3 bases: TGTGCCAGCAGCTTAGACGGTCACCCAAGCGAAAAACTGTTTTTT.

V usage is TRBV28 and J usage is TRBJ1-3; D unresolved. Trimming took off 2 bases at V and 2 bases at J, with 7 bases between the two ends. Germline values: CDR1 MDHEN, CDR2 SYDVKM. CDR3 length equals 14 residues. The CDR3 bases are TGTGCCAGCAGTTTAAGGGTGACTGGAAACACCATATATTTT. It yields the protein CASSLRVTGNTIYF.

The rearrangement links TRBV4-1 to TRBJ2-7; the D gene is possibly TRBD1 (5 bases). V lost 3 bases to trimming and J lost 5 bases, with 17 bases between them. The CDR3 spans 15 residues. Germline values: CDR1 MGHRA, CDR2 YSYEKL. Here the CDR3 DNA reads TGCGCCAGCAGCCACCAAAACAGGCATACAGACGAGCAGTACTTC. Amino acids: CASSHQNRHTDEQYF.

The CDR3 sequence is CASSSLNAPYNEQFF. The DNA of the CDR3 is TGTGCCAGCAGCTCCCTCAACGCTCCCTACAATGAGCAGTTCTTC. The rearrangement uses TRBV7-9 and TRBJ2-1; no clear D. Trimming left V 4 bases short and J 2 bases short, with 12 bases between. Germline-derived CDR1 and CDR2 are SEHNR and FQNEAQ (reference sequence). This CDR3 spans 15 amino acids.

The chain joins TRBV2 to TRBJ2-1, with TRBD2 as a possible D gene (6 bases). CDR3 size: 16 residues. Germline-derived CDR1 and CDR2 are SNHLY and FYNNEI. Trimming stripped 2 bases from V and 1 base from J, with 12 bases between. DNA of the CDR3: TGTGCCAGCAGTGAACTAGCGATCGCATCCTACAATGAGCAGTTCTTC. Translated: CASSELAIASYNEQFF.

V gene TRBV5-1 combines with J gene TRBJ2-3; a weak D match, TRBD2 (6 bases). Trimming removed 4 bases at V and 6 bases at J, with 9 bases between. The CDR3 runs to 12 residues. CDR1 is SGHRS, CDR2 YFSETQ, per germline. CDR3 residues: CASSQLADTQYF. The CDR3 nucleotides are TGCGCCAGCAGCCAACTAGCTGATACGCAGTATTTT. Using reference TRBV5-1 and TRBJ2-3 for the parts outside the CDR3, the full variable domain is KAGVTQTPRYLIKTRGQQVTLSCSPISGHRSVSWYQQTPGQGLQFLFEYFSETQRNKGNFPGRFSGRQFSNSRSEMNVSTLELGDSALYLCASSQLADTQYFGPGTRLTVL.

The chain carries TRBV16 and TRBJ2-3; TRBD2 aligns across 15 bases. V dropped 4 bases and J dropped 11; count of bases not matched to a gene: 4. The germline V gene encodes CDR1 KGHSY and CDR2 FQNENV. This CDR3 has 14 amino acids. Written as DNA, the CDR3 is TGTGCCAGCAGCCCTCCGGGACTAGCGGGAGGGCAGTATTTT. Translated, it gives CASSPPGLAGGQYF.